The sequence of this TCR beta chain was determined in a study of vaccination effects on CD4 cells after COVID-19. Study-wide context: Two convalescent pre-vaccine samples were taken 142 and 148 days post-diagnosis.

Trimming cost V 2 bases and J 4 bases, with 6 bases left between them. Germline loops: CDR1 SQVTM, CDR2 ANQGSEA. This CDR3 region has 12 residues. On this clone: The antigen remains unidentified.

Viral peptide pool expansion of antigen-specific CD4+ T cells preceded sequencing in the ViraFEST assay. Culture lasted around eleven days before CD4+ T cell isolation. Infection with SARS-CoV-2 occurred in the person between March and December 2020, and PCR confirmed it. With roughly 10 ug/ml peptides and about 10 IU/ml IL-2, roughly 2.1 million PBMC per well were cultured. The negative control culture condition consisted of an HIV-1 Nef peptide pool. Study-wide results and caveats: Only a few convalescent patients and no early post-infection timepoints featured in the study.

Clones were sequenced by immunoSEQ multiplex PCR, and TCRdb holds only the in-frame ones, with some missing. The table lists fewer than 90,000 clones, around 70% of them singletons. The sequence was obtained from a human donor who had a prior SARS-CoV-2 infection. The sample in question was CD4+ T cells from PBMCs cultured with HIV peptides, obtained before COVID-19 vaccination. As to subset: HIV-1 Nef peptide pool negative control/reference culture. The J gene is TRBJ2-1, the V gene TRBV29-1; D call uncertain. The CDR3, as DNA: TGCAGCGTTGAACAGTTTTACAATGAGCAGTTCTTC. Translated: CSVEQFYNEQFF.